What follows are 2 T cell receptor beta chains derived from one specimen sequenced in a study of blood T cell repertoires in COVID-19. Generated by immunoSEQ multiplex PCR, the TCRdb table keeps only in-frame clones and is missing some. The sample holds 270,000 or so clones; about 89% are singletons and the top ten take approximately 9.7%. Sequenced input: peripheral blood. Receptors originate from a man aged 35 to 55 with active or convalescent COVID-19.

Concerning this clone: This sample includes further DNA sequences coding for the same CDR3. V usage is TRBV3-1 (or the pseudogene TRBV3-2) and J usage is TRBJ1-5; unclear D gene. The CDR3 totals 13 residues. V was shortened by 1 base and J by 4 bases, with 5 bases between the two germline ends. The germline V gene has CDR1 LGHDT and CDR2 YNNKEL (reference sequence). CDR3 nucleotide sequence: TGTGCCAGCAGCCAAGGCGGGAATCAGCCCCAGCATTTT. This sequence encodes CASSQGGNQPQHF.

V is TRBV21-1 and J is TRBJ1-5; TRBD1 was called by the table and not checked on the DNA. TRBV21-1 is a pseudogene segment. The CDR3 has 16 amino acids. CDR3 loop: CATNRDSIISNQPQHF. The CDR3 DNA reads as TGTGCCACAAACCGGGACAGCATTATTAGCAATCAGCCCCAGCATTTT.